The 17 T cell receptor beta chains below all came from one sample that was sequenced in a study of blood T cell repertoires in COVID-19. The assay was immunoSEQ multiplex PCR, and TCRdb's table has in-frame clones only and misses some. This table has about 49,000 clones, around 83% appearing once. Material for sequencing was peripheral blood. The receptors were gathered from a man aged 40-55 years with active COVID-19.

V gene TRBV28 combines with J gene TRBJ1-1, with a tentative D call TRBD1 (5 bases). The germline V and J ends were trimmed by 6 bases and 4 bases, with 12 bases remaining between them. The CDR3 is 13 amino acids. From germline, CDR1 is MDHEN and CDR2 SYDVKM. The CDR3 protein is CASSFREATEAFF. The CDR3 DNA sequence: TGTGCCAGCAGCTTCAGGGAGGCCACTGAAGCTTTCTTT.

The chain couples TRBV4-1 to TRBJ2-3, with TRBD1 matching over 11 bases. Germline loops: CDR1 MGHRA, CDR2 YSYEKL. The V segment lost 4 bases and the J segment 5 bases; nucleotides outside the gene matches: 11. This CDR3 contains 17 residues. The CDR3 DNA follows: TGCGCCAGCAGCCCGGGCCGTGGGACAGGGGGAAGAGATACGCAGTATTTT. It is translated as CASSPGRGTGGRDTQYF.

The chain couples TRBV2 to TRBJ1-4; the D is unclear. Trimming removed 8 bases at V and 3 bases at J, with 13 bases between. In germline, CDR1 is SNHLY, CDR2 FYNNEI. CDR3 length: 14 amino acids. Written as DNA, the CDR3 is TGTGCCAGCGGATACAGTGCAGCTAATGAAAAACTGTTTTTT. This codes for CASGYSAANEKLFF. Full variable domain (rest looked up from reference TRBV2 and TRBJ1-4): EPEVTQTPSHQVTQMGQEVILRCVPISNHLYFYWYRQILGQKVEFLVSFYNNEISEKSEIFDDQFSVERPDGSNFTLKIRSTKLEDSAMYFCASGYSAANEKLFFGSGTQLSVL.

The gene calls are TRBV9 and TRBJ2-3; D unclear. The V gene lost 0 bases and the J gene lost 4 bases, with 12 bases spanning the gap. This CDR3 region has 15 residues. Germline assignment: CDR1 SGDLS and CDR2 YYNGEE. The CDR3 reads CASSVDVSVADTQYF. CDR3 nucleotide sequence: TGTGCCAGCAGCGTAGATGTGAGCGTCGCAGATACGCAGTATTTT.

The J gene is TRBJ2-1, the V gene TRBV5-1; 12 nucleotides match TRBD1. This CDR3 has 17 amino acids. The V and J ends lost 5 bases and 6 bases, in that order; junction bases with no gene match: 12. Germline CDR1 and CDR2: SGHRS and YFSETQ. For the CDR3, the DNA is TGCGCCAGCAGAATGGGACAGGGGGCCCCCGAACTCAATGAGCAGTTCTTC. Translation gives CASRMGQGAPELNEQFF.

This clone was observed a single time. The J gene is TRBJ2-1, the V gene TRBV12-3 or TRBV12-4; 11 nucleotides agree with TRBD2. This CDR3 is built from 13 residues. Trimming removed 6 bases from V and 7 bases from J; junction bases left unmatched: 2. The DNA for the CDR3 is TGTGCCAGCAGATCTAGCGGGAGGAATGAGCAGTTCTTC. Translated: CASRSSGRNEQFF.

The CDR3 DNA reads TGTGCCACCAGCAGAGACCTCCCCGCTGGGGCCAACGTCCTGACTTTC. Its protein is CATSRDLPAGANVLTF. This rearrangement joins TRBV15 to TRBJ2-6; D uncertain. CDR3 length equals 16 residues. Looked up from germline, CDR1 is LNHNV and CDR2 is YYDKDF (reference sequence). The V end was cut by 0 bases, the J end by 2 bases, with 8 bases between.

The chain recombines TRBV7-2 with TRBJ2-1; D is possibly TRBD2 (6 bases). CDR1 SGHTA and CDR2 FQGNSA come from the germline V gene. The CDR3 spans 15 residues. The V end was cut by 5 bases, the J end by 0 bases, with 11 bases between. DNA for the CDR3: TGTGCCAGCAGCCGGGACTTAAGCTCCTACAATGAGCAGTTCTTC. This encodes CASSRDLSSYNEQFF. Full variable domain (rest looked up from reference TRBV7-2 and TRBJ2-1): GAGVSQSPSNKVTEKGKDVELRCDPISGHTALYWYRQSLGQGLEFLIYFQGNSAPDKSGLPSDRFSAERTGGSVSTLTIQRTQQEDSAVYLCASSRDLSSYNEQFFGPGTRLTVL.

This chain links TRBV11-2 with TRBJ2-1, with D maybe TRBD2 (6 bases). CDR1 is SGHAT and CDR2 is FQNNGV in the germline V gene. The CDR3 contains 12 residues. The V end was cut by 0 bases, the J end by 13 bases, with 10 bases between. The CDR3 loop reads CASSLETRTQFF. CDR3 DNA sequence: TGTGCCAGCAGCTTAGAGACTAGGACCCAGTTCTTC.

The rearrangement uses TRBV19 and TRBJ2-2, with D tentatively TRBD1 (6 bases). CDR3 length: 14 residues. Germline-derived CDR1 and CDR2 are LNHDA and SQIVND (reference sequence). The V end lost 6 bases, the J end lost 5 bases, and 13 bases lay between the germline ends. The CDR3 DNA sequence: TGTGCCAGTAGGGGTCAGGGGATAACCGGGGAGCTGTTTTTT. This gives the protein CASRGQGITGELFF.

This clone appeared a few times. The chain links TRBV7-8 to TRBJ2-1; 8 bases line up with TRBD2. This CDR3 is built from 18 residues. Unmatched junction bases numbered 13, after V lost 0 bases and J lost 6 bases. Germline CDR1 and CDR2: SGHVS and FQNEAQ. The CDR3 DNA sequence: TGTGCCAGCAGCTTAGCTCTGTCTAGCGGGCAACTAACCAATGAGCAGTTCTTC. Its translation is CASSLALSSGQLTNEQFF.

The rearrangement uses TRBV4-1 and TRBJ2-1; the D is unclear. Trimming removed 1 base from V and 8 bases from J, with 12 bases in between. Germline CDR1 reads MGHRA; CDR2 reads YSYEKL. This CDR3 contains 14 residues. This chain's CDR3 is CASSQVSLIDEQFF. CDR3 nucleotide sequence: TGCGCCAGCAGCCAAGTGTCGCTAATTGATGAGCAGTTCTTC.

This clone was observed a single time. The chain has TRBV23-1 and TRBJ2-1; 9 nucleotides line up with TRBD1. TRBV23-1 counts as an open reading frame of uncertain function. The V and J ends lost 9 bases and 7 bases, in that order; junction bases with no gene match: 7. The CDR3 has 13 amino acids. The CDR3 DNA follows: TGCGCCAGTCCCCCGGGACAGGGTAATGAGCAGTTCTTC. Its translation is CASPPGQGNEQFF.

The genes are TRBV10-1 and TRBJ2-3; a weak D match, TRBD2 (6 bases). The CDR3 is 14 residues long. V lost 8 bases and J 1 base, leaving 13 bases between the germline ends. From germline, CDR1 is WNHNN and CDR2 SYGVQD (reference sequence). The CDR3 DNA follows: TGCGCCAGCTCAAGGGACTCCCGCACAGATACGCAGTATTTT. Its translation: CASSRDSRTDTQYF.

J is TRBJ2-7 and V is TRBV28; 12 bases match TRBD1. The CDR3 runs 17 residues. Germline CDR1 MDHEN, CDR2 SYDVKM. The junction had 15 bases not matched to a gene; V was cut back by 6 bases and J by 6 bases. The CDR3 spells CASSSGTGGVSRIEQYF. The CDR3 bases are TGTGCCAGCAGCTCAGGGACAGGGGGCGTTTCTCGCATCGAGCAGTACTTC. The full variable domain, in which reference TRBV28 and TRBJ2-7 provide the parts outside the CDR3, is DVKVTQSSRYLVKRTGEKVFLECVQDMDHENMFWYRQDPGLGLRLIYFSYDVKMKEKGDIPEGYSVSREKKERFSLILESASTNQTSMYLCASSSGTGGVSRIEQYFGPGTRLTVT.

The chain links TRBV9 to TRBJ2-2, with a possible D match to TRBD1 (5 bases). Germline CDR1 is SGDLS and CDR2 is YYNGEE. Trimming left V 0 bases short and J 1 base short, with 10 bases between. The CDR3 length is 16 residues. The CDR3 coding sequence is TGTGCCAGCAGCGTAGGGGGCAGGGTGAACACCGGGGAGCTGTTTTTT. It is translated as CASSVGGRVNTGELFF.

The chain has TRBV5-6 and TRBJ1-6; D not certain. The CDR3 contains 14 residues. From germline, CDR1 is SGHDT and CDR2 YYEEEE. V was shortened by 1 base and J by 7 bases, with 9 bases between the two germline ends. The CDR3 loop reads CASSLMVANSPLHF. CDR3 nucleotide sequence: TGTGCCAGCAGCTTGATGGTAGCCAATTCACCCCTCCACTTT.